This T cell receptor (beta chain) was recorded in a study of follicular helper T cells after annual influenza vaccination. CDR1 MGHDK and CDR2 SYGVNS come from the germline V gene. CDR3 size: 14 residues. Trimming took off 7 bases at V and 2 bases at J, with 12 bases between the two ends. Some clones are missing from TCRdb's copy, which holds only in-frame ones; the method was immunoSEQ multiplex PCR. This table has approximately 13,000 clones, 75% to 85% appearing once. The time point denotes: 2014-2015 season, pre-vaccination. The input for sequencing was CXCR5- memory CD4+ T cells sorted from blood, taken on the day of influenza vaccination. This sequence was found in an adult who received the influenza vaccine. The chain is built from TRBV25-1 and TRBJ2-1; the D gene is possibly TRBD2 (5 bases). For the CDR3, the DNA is TGTGCCAGCACTACGGACGGGGCCTACAATGAGCAGTTCTTC. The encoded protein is CASTTDGAYNEQFF.